The 5 T cell receptor beta chains presented below share a single source sample, sequenced in a study of T cells in Graves' hyperthyroidism and ophthalmopathy. Researchers amplified the TCR beta CDR3 regions from RNA transcripts. The TCR CDR3 was amplified in a first-round RT-PCR using the HTBI primer set. TCRdb re-called the multiplex PCR reads with MiXCR, one entry per CDR3 protein. The table shows hundreds of thousands of distinct CDR3 sequences, with 46% occurring only once. Sequencing was carried out using peripheral blood or thyroid tissue (not recorded which). These receptors originate from a woman aged 18 to 35 with Graves' hyperthyroidism.

This clonotype was counted between two and nine times. The V gene is TRBV2, the J gene TRBJ2-7, with D hard to call. Germline loops: CDR1 SNHLY, CDR2 FYNNEI. This CDR3 spans 15 amino acids. The V end was cut by 6 bases, the J end by 7 bases, with 22 bases between. The CDR3 sequence is CASSLLVGLRGEQYF. The DNA of the CDR3 is TGTGCCAGCAGCCTTCTGGTTGGGTTGAGAGGTGAGCAGTACTTC.

This clonotype was counted at least ten times. The chain couples TRBV2 to TRBJ1-6, with TRBD1 identical over 10 bases. The CDR3 runs 14 residues. Losses at the gene ends were 9 bases for V and 7 bases for J; bases not matched to a gene: 6. CDR1 is SNHLY and CDR2 is FYNNEI in the germline V gene. The CDR3 loop reads CARGTGVSNSPLHF. The CDR3 DNA reads as TGTGCCAGAGGGACAGGGGTGAGCAATTCACCCCTCCACTTT.

The chain combines TRBV12-3 or TRBV12-4 with TRBJ2-7; TRBD2 matches 14 bases. The CDR3 is 17 amino acids. Germline trimming cut 5 bases from V and 4 bases from J; bases unmatched to any gene: 10. The CDR3: CASSRTGTSGSTYEQYF. Here the CDR3 DNA reads TGTGCCAGCAGTCGAACCGGGACTAGCGGGAGCACGTACGAGCAGTACTTC.

In its sample, this clonotype was seen a few times. The genes are TRBV12-3 or TRBV12-4 and TRBJ1-1; D call uncertain. Trimming took 7 bases from V and 8 from J, leaving 14 bases between them. This CDR3 comprises 12 residues. This chain's CDR3 is CASTADQLEAFF. In nucleotides, the CDR3 is TGTGCCAGCACCGCGGACCAGCTCGAAGCTTTCTTT.

Regarding this clonotype: A read error may be the cause here, since a much bigger clone is one base away. In DNA, the CDR3 is TGCAACGTTTCCGGGGGCACTGAAGCTTTCTTT. It codes for CNVSGGTEAFF. The rearrangement links TRBV29-1 to TRBJ1-1; tentative D call: TRBD1 (5 bases). CDR3 length: 11 residues. Looked up from germline, CDR1 is SQVTM and CDR2 is ANQGSEA.